These 25 T cell receptor beta chains share one sample of origin, sequenced in a study of cytomegalovirus exposure and HLA in healthy donors. Researchers ran the PCR with 60 Vbeta and 13 Jbeta primers. Sequencing was performed with immunoSEQ multiplex PCR; in TCRdb, only in-frame clones are kept and a portion is missing. Here the sample spans under 200,000 clones, roughly 80% being singletons. Sample: PBMCs. The receptors were gathered from a woman aged 18 to 35 in good health and CMV-seronegative.

V is TRBV9 and J is TRBJ2-3; 14 nucleotides line up with TRBD2. The CDR3 runs 19 residues. CDR1 SGDLS and CDR2 YYNGEE come from the germline V gene. The V segment lost 0 bases and the J segment 0 bases; nucleotides outside the gene matches: 6. CDR3 nucleotide sequence: TGTGCCAGCAGCGTAGTACCGACTAGCGGGAGGGCAAGCACAGATACGCAGTATTTT. Amino acid sequence: CASSVVPTSGRASTDTQYF.

V and J are TRBV9 and TRBJ1-4, with D uncertain. Trimming took 0 bases from V and 5 from J, leaving 11 bases between them. The CDR3 has 15 residues. The germline gives CDR1 SGDLS, CDR2 YYNGEE. CDR3 residues: CASSVVEAGNEKLFF. The CDR3 bases are TGTGCCAGCAGCGTAGTTGAAGCGGGAAATGAAAAACTGTTTTTT.

This clone was detected a few times. The rearrangement uses TRBV28 and TRBJ1-1; D perhaps matches TRBD1 (6 bases). V was pared by 5 bases and J by 6 bases, with 13 bases between. The CDR3 extends over 13 amino acids. Germline loops: CDR1 MDHEN, CDR2 SYDVKM. The CDR3 region has the DNA TGTGCCAGCAGTCCTGCGGGGGCGGCTGAAGCTTTCTTT. This codes for CASSPAGAAEAFF.

The V and J genes are TRBV5-4 and TRBJ2-3; the D is unclear. Germline V lookup: CDR1 SGHNT, CDR2 YYREEE (reference sequence). The V end was cut by 0 bases, the J end by 0 bases, with 5 bases between. The length of the CDR3 is 14 residues. The CDR3 reads CASSLDQSTDTQYF. The CDR3 DNA reads as TGTGCCAGCAGCTTGGACCAGAGCACAGATACGCAGTATTTT.

This clone came up once. V gene TRBV18 combines with J gene TRBJ1-2, with D possibly matching TRBD1 (5 bases). The CDR3 covers 13 residues. Trimming took 6 bases from V and 4 from J, leaving 12 bases between them. CDR1 KGHSH and CDR2 LQKENI come from the germline V gene. The CDR3 is CASSAGHSYGYTF. CDR3 DNA sequence: TGTGCCAGCTCGGCAGGGCACTCCTATGGCTACACCTTC.

This clone was observed once. V gene TRBV5-3 combines with J gene TRBJ2-4; 7 positions match TRBD1. TRBV5-3 is classed as an ORF, of uncertain function. With V trimmed by 4 bases and J by 6 bases, 10 bases remained unmatched. The CDR3 contains 15 residues. The CDR3 here is CARSPSGTVRNIQYF. CDR3 in DNA: TGTGCCAGAAGCCCCTCTGGGACAGTAAGAAACATTCAGTACTTC.

The chain employs TRBV4-2 and TRBJ2-3; 9 bases match TRBD2. The J segment lost 5 bases and the V segment lost 1 base, leaving 7 bases of the junction unmatched. Germline loops: CDR1 LGHNA, CDR2 YNFKEQ. CDR3 length equals 16 residues. CDR3 region: CASSQGNSGRGDTQYF. The CDR3 nucleotides read TGTGCCAGCAGCCAAGGCAATAGCGGGAGAGGAGATACGCAGTATTTT.

This clone was observed once. This rearrangement joins TRBV7-9 to TRBJ1-2, with TRBD1 matching over 10 bases. The trim removed 4 bases at V and 6 bases at J, leaving 14 bases unmatched. Germline V gene data show CDR1 as SEHNR and CDR2 as FQNEAQ (reference sequence). The CDR3 totals 17 residues. CDR3 sequence: CASSSYGDRGIWDGYTF. DNA of the CDR3: TGTGCCAGCAGCTCTTACGGGGACAGGGGTATATGGGATGGCTACACCTTC.

The chain recombines TRBV4-3 with TRBJ2-1; 7 nucleotides agree with TRBD2. The length of the CDR3 is 17 residues. Germline V gene sequence: CDR1 LGHNA, CDR2 YSLEER. V dropped 1 base and J dropped 3; count of bases not matched to a gene: 9. The CDR3 is CASSQVPPSGNYNEQFF. The CDR3, as DNA: TGCGCCAGCAGCCAAGTACCCCCTAGCGGCAACTACAATGAGCAGTTCTTC.

This clone has more than one count but fewer than ten. The chain is built from TRBV19 and TRBJ2-2; 9 nucleotides match TRBD1. The germline gives CDR1 LNHDA, CDR2 SQIVND (reference sequence). The CDR3 covers 14 residues. V lost 9 bases to trimming and J lost 4 bases; unmatched junction nucleotides: 6. The CDR3 spells CASQQGAPTGELFF. The CDR3, as DNA: TGTGCCAGCCAACAGGGGGCTCCCACCGGGGAGCTGTTTTTT.

The chain uses TRBV18 and TRBJ2-5; 8 bases map to TRBD1. Trimming removed 3 bases from V and 5 bases from J; junction bases left unmatched: 11. CDR1 and CDR2 (germline): KGHSH, LQKENI. The CDR3 runs 16 residues. CDR3 DNA: TGTGCCAGCTCACCTCTCCCAGGGGGCAGACGGGAGACCCAGTACTTC. It specifies CASSPLPGGRRETQYF.

The CDR3 here is CASSLAGSGRWGEQFF. In nucleotides, the CDR3 is TGTGCCAGCAGCTTAGCAGGTAGCGGGAGGTGGGGTGAGCAGTTCTTC. The rearrangement joins TRBV7-2 to TRBJ2-1, with 10 bases identical to TRBD2. The CDR3 sequence is 16 residues long. Germline V lookup: CDR1 SGHTA, CDR2 FQGNSA. The junction had 8 bases not matched to a gene; V was cut back by 0 bases and J by 9 bases. Based on the CDR3 plus reference TRBV7-2 and TRBJ2-1, the full variable domain is GAGVSQSPSNKVTEKGKDVELRCDPISGHTALYWYRQSLGQGLEFLIYFQGNSAPDKSGLPSDRFSAERTGGSVSTLTIQRTQQEDSAVYLCASSLAGSGRWGEQFFGPGTRLTVL.

This rearrangement joins TRBV7-9 to TRBJ1-2; 10 bases agree with TRBD1. This CDR3 contains 15 residues. The V and J ends lost 5 bases and 8 bases, in that order; junction bases with no gene match: 11. Germline V CDR1 and CDR2: SEHNR, FQNEAQ (reference sequence). CDR3 sequence: CASSPPRTGGWGYTF. In DNA form, the CDR3 reads TGTGCCAGCAGCCCACCCCGGACAGGGGGTTGGGGCTACACCTTC.

The J gene is TRBJ2-3, the V gene TRBV6-1; no clear D. The CDR3 spans 13 residues. The V gene's germline CDR1 is MNHNS and CDR2 SASEGT. Trimming shortened V by 6 bases and J by 0 bases, and 7 bases separated the two germline ends. Here the CDR3 reads CASRQLSTDTQYF. Written as DNA, the CDR3 is TGTGCCAGCAGACAGCTTAGCACAGATACGCAGTATTTT.

The chain has TRBV19 and TRBJ1-4; D perhaps matches TRBD1 (6 bases). The CDR3 has 13 residues. The ends were cut back, 10 bases at V and 7 bases at J, with 16 bases in the middle. Germline values: CDR1 LNHDA, CDR2 SQIVND (reference sequence). Written as DNA, the CDR3 is TGTGCCACTCGGGGGGGGCTGGTTGAAAAACTGTTTTTT. Translating gives CATRGGLVEKLFF. Full variable domain (outside the CDR3, taken from reference TRBV19 and TRBJ1-4): DGGITQSPKYLFRKEGQNVTLSCEQNLNHDAMYWYRQDPGQGLRLIYYSQIVNDFQKGDIAEGYSVSREKKESFPLTVTSAQKNPTAFYLCATRGGLVEKLFFGSGTQLSVL.

The CDR3: CAWRVPGGTGNTIYF. CDR3 in DNA: TGTGCCTGGAGGGTTCCAGGGGGTACTGGAAACACCATATATTTT. The chain uses TRBV30 and TRBJ1-3, with TRBD1 matching over 7 bases. The trim removed 3 bases at V and 2 bases at J, leaving 7 bases unmatched. The CDR3 is made up of 15 amino acids. The germline V gene has CDR1 GTSNPN and CDR2 SVGIG (reference sequence).

V usage is TRBV7-9 and J usage is TRBJ2-7, with TRBD1 as a possible D gene (5 bases). The germline gives CDR1 SEHNR, CDR2 FQNEAQ (reference sequence). The V and J ends lost 0 bases and 5 bases respectively, with 11 bases between them. The CDR3 loop spans 14 amino acids. DNA of the CDR3: TGTGCCAGCAGCTTAGCGCAACAGGCAGACGAGCAGTACTTC. Translation: CASSLAQQADEQYF.

This clone appeared a single time. The chain is built from TRBV6-5 and TRBJ1-2, with 9 positions matching TRBD1. Germline CDR1 MNHEY, CDR2 SVGAGI. V was pared by 5 bases and J by 6 bases, with 4 bases of the junction left unmatched. The CDR3 length is 13 residues. CDR3 amino acids: CASSRDRVDGYTF. CDR3 DNA sequence: TGTGCCAGCAGTAGGGACAGGGTGGATGGCTACACCTTC.

The V gene is TRBV15, the J gene TRBJ2-1, with 11 bases aligning to TRBD2. V lost 0 bases and J lost 2; bases outside the gene matches: 6. The CDR3 extends over 18 amino acids. The germline V gene encodes CDR1 LNHNV and CDR2 YYDKDF (reference sequence). The CDR3 protein is CATSREKPGLAAYNEQFF. DNA for the CDR3: TGTGCCACCAGCAGAGAAAAACCGGGACTAGCGGCCTACAATGAGCAGTTCTTC.

Comments on this clone: Sequence at one end of the junction differs from germline and may be a read error. The chain couples TRBV7-9 to TRBJ2-1; D is perhaps TRBD2 (6 bases). The CDR3 sequence is 15 residues long. The germline gives CDR1 SEHNR, CDR2 FQNEAQ (reference sequence). The DNA of the CDR3 is TGTTCCAGCAGCTTTAGACTAGATGACGCCAATGAGCAGTTCTTC. It specifies CSSSFRLDDANEQFF.

V is TRBV28 and J is TRBJ2-7; perhaps TRBD1 as D (5 bases). Germline V gene data show CDR1 as MDHEN and CDR2 as SYDVKM. V was shortened by 5 bases and J by 2 bases, with 13 bases between the two germline ends. This CDR3 has 14 amino acids. The DNA of the CDR3 is TGTGCCAGCAGTACAGGCACCAACGCCTACGAGCAGTACTTC. Translation: CASSTGTNAYEQYF.

The genes are TRBV4-3 and TRBJ1-2, with D unresolved. CDR1 is LGHNA, CDR2 YSLEER, per germline. The CDR3 extends over 15 amino acids. V was clipped by 0 bases and J by 4 bases, with 12 bases between them. CDR3 in amino acids: CASSQDPNSVYGYTF. The CDR3 DNA follows: TGCGCCAGCAGCCAAGACCCCAACTCTGTCTATGGCTACACCTTC.

Concerning this clone: Different DNA sequences within this sample yield the same CDR3. The chain couples TRBV10-3 to TRBJ2-7; TRBD1 aligns across 8 bases. V trimming: 10 bases; J trimming: 1 base; junction bases outside the gene matches: 18. This CDR3 comprises 17 residues. Per the germline V gene, CDR1 is ENHRY and CDR2 is SYGVKD. In DNA, the CDR3 is TGTGCCACCTACTCGGAGACAGGACAGGGTGGATCCTACGAGCAGTACGTC. Residues: CATYSETGQGGSYEQYV.

The chain is built from TRBV19 and TRBJ1-5; TRBD1 matches at 8 bases. Germline loops: CDR1 LNHDA, CDR2 SQIVND (reference sequence). This CDR3 has 14 amino acids. Trimming removed 7 bases from V and 4 bases from J; junction bases left unmatched: 6. The CDR3 nucleotides are TGTGCCAGTAACTGGACAGGGTCAAATCAGCCCCAGCATTTT. Encoded protein: CASNWTGSNQPQHF.

The chain links TRBV11-2 to TRBJ2-1, with TRBD2 matching over 7 bases. V was pared by 3 bases and J by 4 bases, with 9 bases of the junction left unmatched. CDR1 and CDR2 (germline): SGHAT, FQNNGV. CDR3 length: 16 amino acids. CDR3 nucleotides: TGTGCCAGCAGCTTGGGGGACTACCCAATATACAATGAGCAGTTCTTC. Translating gives CASSLGDYPIYNEQFF.